This T cell receptor (beta chain) originates from a study of PD-L1 blockade in urothelial cancer. Study-level information: Individuals in the cohort had been given 0 to 3 earlier chemotherapy regimens. Treatment start was followed by blood analysis at 3 weeks (second dose) and again at 6 weeks.

In this sample, this clone turned up once. This CDR3 is built from 14 residues. From germline, CDR1 is SQVTM and CDR2 ANQGSEA. V lost 0 bases and J 11 bases, leaving 19 bases between the germline ends. The time point denotes: pretreatment peripheral blood. The patients' disease, urothelial carcinoma, was locally advanced or metastatic. Assay used: immunoSEQ multiplex PCR; TCRdb lists only in-frame clones, some missing. The sample consists of 87,000 or so clones, roughly 89% of them appearing once. The clonotype was recovered from a man in his 60s with urothelial cancer. The starting material was PBMCs, obtained around atezolizumab (anti-PD-L1) treatment. This chain joins TRBV29-1 and TRBJ1-1; D might be TRBD1 (6 bases). The CDR3 region is CSVEDGGAGVSAFF. In DNA, the CDR3 is TGCAGCGTTGAAGATGGGGGCGCGGGGGTCTCCGCTTTCTTT. Combining the CDR3 with reference TRBV29-1 and TRBJ1-1 gives the whole variable domain SAVISQKPSRDICQRGTSLTIQCQVDSQVTMMFWYRQQPGQSLTLIATANQGSEATYESGFVIDKFPISRPNLTFSTLTVSNMSPEDSSIYLCSVEDGGAGVSAFFGQGTRLTVV.